This is a list of T cell receptor beta chains from one sample in a study of blood T cell repertoires in COVID-19. The data were produced by immunoSEQ multiplex PCR, yet TCRdb's version contains in-frame clones alone and is incomplete. Counted here are 200,000 to 250,000 clones, about 88% occurring once; the ten biggest clones make up roughly 3%. Sequenced input: peripheral blood. The receptors here all came from a man aged 55 to 70 with acute or convalescent COVID-19. Both conserved end residues are part of each CDR3. Each record gives: clone size, J gene, V gene, D gene, CDR3 protein, CDR3 DNA. A D gene is named only where the DNA matches it firmly. Size is omitted from some rows. Given values are once, few, many or a class for expanded clones.

-,TRBJ2-7,TRBV15,TRBD1,CATSRDPRGLTGYEQYF,TGTGCCACCAGCAGAGATCCTAGGGGGCTTACGGGTTACGAGCAGTACTTC
-,TRBJ2-7,TRBV13,-,CASSLARQDGDEQYF,TGTGCCAGCAGCTTAGCCCGACAGGATGGGGACGAGCAGTACTTC
-,TRBJ1-1,TRBV5-8,TRBD1,CASSYRTGRGTEAFF,TGTGCCAGCAGTTATCGGACAGGGAGGGGCACTGAAGCTTTCTTT
-,TRBJ1-6,TRBV19,TRBD1,CASSYTGGSSSYNSPLHF,TGTGCCAGTAGCTACACAGGGGGCTCGAGCTCCTATAATTCACCCCTCCACTTT
-,TRBJ2-2,TRBV30,TRBD1,CAWRGQGLNTGELFF,TGTGCCTGGAGGGGACAGGGACTAAACACCGGGGAGCTGTTTTTT
-,TRBJ1-6,TRBV12-5,-,CASGLSARGSPLHF,TGTGCTAGTGGTTTGAGTGCCAGGGGTTCACCCCTCCACTTT
once,TRBJ2-5,TRBV12-5,TRBD1,CASGSPDREETQYF,TGTGCTAGTGGTTCCCCCGACAGGGAGGAGACCCAGTACTTC
-,TRBJ2-7,TRBV27,TRBD1,CASSLRGGQGAYEQYF,TGTGCCAGCAGTTTACGGGGAGGACAGGGGGCCTACGAGCAGTACTTC
-,TRBJ2-3,TRBV10-2,-,CASTGGTDTQYF,TGCGCCAGCACAGGTGGCACAGATACGCAGTATTTT
-,TRBJ1-2,TRBV6-5,TRBD1,CASSRDRNYGYTF,TGTGCCAGCAGTCGGGACAGGAACTATGGCTACACCTTC
-,TRBJ2-5,TRBV25-1,-,CATLWRGETQYF,TGTGCCACCTTATGGAGGGGAGAGACCCAGTACTTC
-,TRBJ2-7,TRBV5-1,-,CASSLFWPPYEQYF,TGCGCCAGCAGCTTGTTCTGGCCCCCATACGAGCAGTACTTC
-,TRBJ2-3,TRBV30,TRBD2,CAWSYLAGPRDTQYF,TGTGCCTGGAGTTACCTAGCGGGCCCTCGGGATACGCAGTATTTT
once,TRBJ1-2,TRBV18,-,CASSPLDVLREGYGYTF,TGTGCCAGCTCACCACTGGACGTCCTACGCGAGGGCTATGGCTACACCTTC
-,TRBJ1-1,TRBV14,-,CASSQLMTSAEAFF,TGTGCCAGCAGCCAATTAATGACTAGCGCTGAAGCTTTCTTT
-,TRBJ2-2,TRBV3-1/TRBV3-2,TRBD2,CASSPSGRTGRTGELFF,TGTGCCAGCAGCCCAAGCGGGAGAACAGGGAGGACCGGGGAGCTGTTTTTT
-,TRBJ2-1,TRBV14,-,CASSQESLSYNEQFF,TGTGCCAGCAGCCAAGAGTCCCTCTCCTACAATGAGCAGTTCTTC
-,TRBJ2-7,TRBV6-2/TRBV6-3,-,CASSRQASYEQYF,TGTGCCAGCAGCCGACAGGCCTCCTACGAGCAGTACTTC
many,TRBJ2-7,TRBV5-5,TRBD2,CASSLEAVAGGPDEQYF,TGTGCCAGCAGCTTGGAGGCGGTAGCGGGGGGGCCCGACGAGCAGTACTTC
-,TRBJ2-5,TRBV7-9,TRBD2,CASPTFWTSGEYF,TGTGCCAGCCCCACCTTCTGGACTAGCGGGGAATACTTC
-,TRBJ1-1,TRBV30,-,CAWSVLMGNTEAFF,TGTGCCTGGAGTGTACTAATGGGGAACACTGAAGCTTTCTTT
-,TRBJ1-6,TRBV27,-,CASRARGRENSPLHF,TGTGCCAGCAGAGCCCGGGGTCGGGAGAATTCACCCCTCCACTTT
-,TRBJ2-5,TRBV29-1,TRBD1,CSGRTGRETQYF,TGCAGCGGACGGACAGGGAGAGAGACCCAGTACTTC
-,TRBJ2-7,TRBV6-5,TRBD1,CASSRDRPSYEQYF,TGTGCCAGCAGTCGGGACAGGCCGTCTTACGAGCAGTACTTC
-,TRBJ2-5,TRBV19,TRBD2,CASMPSGGYGTQYF,TGTGCCAGTATGCCTAGCGGGGGGTACGGGACCCAGTACTTC
-,TRBJ2-3,TRBV10-1,TRBD1,CASSGRDRGGDTQYF,TGCGCCAGCAGTGGCCGGGACAGGGGAGGAGATACGCAGTATTTT
once,TRBJ1-1,TRBV2,-,CASSRSGGLPEAFF,TGTGCCAGCAGTCGATCCGGGGGTTTGCCTGAAGCTTTCTTT
once,TRBJ2-7,TRBV3-1/TRBV3-2,TRBD1,CASSQAGVVWGTGYSYEQYF,TGTGCCAGCAGCCAAGCCGGGGTTGTATGGGGGACAGGGTATTCCTACGAGCAGTACTTC
many,TRBJ1-2,TRBV6-5,-,CASINPRGGYTF,TGTGCCAGCATAAACCCCAGGGGAGGCTACACCTTC
-,TRBJ2-7,TRBV27,TRBD1,CASSPRQGSGYEQYF,TGTGCCAGCAGTCCTCGACAGGGCTCGGGTTACGAGCAGTACTTC
-,TRBJ2-1,TRBV30,-,CAWKKAGAGDNEQFF,TGTGCCTGGAAAAAAGCAGGAGCAGGGGACAATGAGCAGTTCTTC
-,TRBJ1-1,TRBV3-1/TRBV3-2,TRBD1,CASSRTGLTEAFF,TGTGCCAGCAGCCGGACAGGGCTCACTGAAGCTTTCTTT
-,TRBJ2-7,TRBV13,TRBD1,CASSSRNKYRGEYYEQYF,TGTGCCAGCAGCTCACGAAACAAGTACAGGGGAGAATACTACGAGCAGTACTTC
once,TRBJ2-5,TRBV6-5,-,CASRAAGGGKETQYF,TGTGCCAGCAGAGCCGCAGGGGGAGGAAAAGAGACCCAGTACTTC
-,TRBJ2-2,TRBV11-2,TRBD2,CASSLLAGGPGELFF,TGTGCCAGCAGCTTACTAGCGGGGGGGCCAGGGGAGCTGTTTTTT
-,TRBJ1-1,TRBV30,TRBD1,CACPSRDRANSEAFF,TGTGCCTGCCCCTCTAGGGACAGGGCGAACAGTGAAGCTTTCTTT
-,TRBJ1-4,TRBV7-2,TRBD1,CASSFYEQGANEKLFF,TGTGCCAGCAGCTTCTACGAACAGGGGGCGAATGAAAAACTGTTTTTT
-,TRBJ1-2,TRBV7-2,TRBD1,CASSSPARGYGYTF,TGTGCCAGCAGCTCCCCCGCCAGGGGGTATGGCTACACCTTC
-,TRBJ1-1,TRBV6-1,-,CASSELGARNTEAFF,TGTGCCAGCAGTGAACTGGGGGCAAGAAACACTGAAGCTTTCTTT
-,TRBJ2-3,TRBV12-2,-,CASRLARPAGSTDTQYF,TGTGCAAGTCGCTTAGCGCGACCAGCGGGAAGCACAGATACGCAGTATTTT